This entry lists 4 T cell receptor beta chains sequenced from one sample in a study of shared clonotypes between healthy human individuals. Produced via immunoSEQ multiplex PCR; TCRdb's table is partial and in-frame only. The sample lists about 610,000 clones, approximately 96% seen once, with about 0.12% in the top ten. Naivety among CD8 cells was defined by CD45RO negativity and positive CCR7 selection, thereby excluding terminally differentiated effector memory CD45RA+ cells. The sequencing input was naive CD8+ T cells sorted from blood. Receptors were obtained from a woman in her twenties or thirties in good health.

This chain connects TRBV11-3 to TRBJ2-7; D remains ambiguous. This CDR3 has 15 residues. CDR1 SGHNT and CDR2 YENEEA come from the germline V gene. Between the trimmed V and J ends, which lost 0 bases and 4 bases, there was a span of 13 bases. In nucleotides, the CDR3 is TGTGCCAGCAGCTTAGAACCGGGCCCGGGTTACGAGCAGTACTTC. It codes for CASSLEPGPGYEQYF.

This clone was seen only once. The chain couples TRBV9 to TRBJ2-5; tentative D call: TRBD2 (6 bases). V was pared by 5 bases and J by 7 bases, with 15 bases between. CDR1 is SGDLS, CDR2 YYNGEE, per germline. The CDR3 runs 13 residues. The CDR3 reads CASSLAVRGTQYF. CDR3 sequence (DNA): TGTGCCAGCAGTTTAGCGGTCCGGGGGACCCAGTACTTC. Based on the CDR3 plus reference TRBV9 and TRBJ2-5, the full variable domain is DSGVTQTPKHLITATGQRVTLRCSPRSGDLSVYWYQQSLDQGLQFLIQYYNGEERAKGNILERFSAQQFPDLHSELNLSSLELGDSALYFCASSLAVRGTQYFGPGTRLLVL.

This chain joins TRBV7-9 and TRBJ1-2, with 10 bases fitting TRBD1. The CDR3 is 13 residues long. With V trimmed by 7 bases and J by 6 bases, 5 bases remained unmatched. CDR1 is SEHNR, CDR2 FQNEAQ, per germline (reference sequence). CDR3 sequence: CASNEDRGHGYTF. The CDR3 nucleotides read TGTGCCAGCAACGAAGACAGGGGGCATGGCTACACCTTC.

The chain is built from TRBV10-2 and TRBJ2-5, with TRBD2 matching over 8 bases. The germline V gene has CDR1 WSHSY and CDR2 SAAADI. This CDR3 contains 14 residues. J lost 4 bases, V lost 9 bases, and 10 bases had no gene match. The CDR3 is CASRGGRMGETQYF. Here the CDR3 DNA reads TGCGCCAGTCGAGGCGGGAGGATGGGAGAGACCCAGTACTTC.